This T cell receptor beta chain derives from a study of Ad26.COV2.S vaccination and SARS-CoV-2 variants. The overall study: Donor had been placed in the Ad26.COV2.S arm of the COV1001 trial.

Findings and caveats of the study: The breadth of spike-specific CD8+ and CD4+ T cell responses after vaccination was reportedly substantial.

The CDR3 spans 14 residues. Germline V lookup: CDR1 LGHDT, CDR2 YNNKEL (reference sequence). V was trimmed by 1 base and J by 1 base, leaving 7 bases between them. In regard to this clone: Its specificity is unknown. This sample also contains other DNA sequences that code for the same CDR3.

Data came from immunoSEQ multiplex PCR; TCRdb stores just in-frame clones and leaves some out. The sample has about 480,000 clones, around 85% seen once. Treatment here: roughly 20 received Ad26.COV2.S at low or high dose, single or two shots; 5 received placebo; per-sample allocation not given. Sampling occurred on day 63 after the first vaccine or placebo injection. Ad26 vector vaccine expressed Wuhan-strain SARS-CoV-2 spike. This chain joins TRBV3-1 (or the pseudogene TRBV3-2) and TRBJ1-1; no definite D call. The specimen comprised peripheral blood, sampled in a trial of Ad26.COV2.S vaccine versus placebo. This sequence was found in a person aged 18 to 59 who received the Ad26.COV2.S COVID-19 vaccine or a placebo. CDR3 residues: CASSQVGPNTEAFF. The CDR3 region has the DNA TGTGCCAGCAGCCAAGTCGGGCCGAACACTGAAGCTTTCTTT.